The 2 T cell receptor beta chains below come from one sample, sequenced in a study of T cells in tuberculosis. The sample's time point: new active TB diagnosis, blood taken before or within 7 days of starting treatment. Profiling relied on immunoSEQ multiplex PCR, and the TCRdb table lists in-frame clones only, not all of them. The table includes 35,000 to 45,000 clones, roughly 94% detected once. The sample consisted of PBMCs, taken at tuberculosis diagnosis. These receptors were collected from an adult with tuberculosis.

J is TRBJ2-5 and V is TRBV10-1, with D tentatively TRBD2 (6 bases). This CDR3 contains 14 residues. V was clipped by 7 bases and J by 0 bases, with 12 bases between them. The V gene's germline CDR1 is WNHNN and CDR2 SYGVQD (reference sequence). Here the CDR3 DNA reads TGCGCCAGCAAAAGGGAGGCGAACCAAGAGACCCAGTACTTC. As protein: CASKREANQETQYF.

The gene calls are TRBV7-6 and TRBJ2-1; D perhaps matches TRBD2 (5 bases). The V end was cut by 3 bases, the J end by 9 bases, with 18 bases between. This CDR3 region has 15 residues. Germline V gene data show CDR1 as SGHVS and CDR2 as FNYEAQ. DNA for the CDR3: TGTGCCAGCAGCTTGAGGGTAGGCATGGAGACTGAGCAGTTCTTC. Translated, it gives CASSLRVGMETEQFF.